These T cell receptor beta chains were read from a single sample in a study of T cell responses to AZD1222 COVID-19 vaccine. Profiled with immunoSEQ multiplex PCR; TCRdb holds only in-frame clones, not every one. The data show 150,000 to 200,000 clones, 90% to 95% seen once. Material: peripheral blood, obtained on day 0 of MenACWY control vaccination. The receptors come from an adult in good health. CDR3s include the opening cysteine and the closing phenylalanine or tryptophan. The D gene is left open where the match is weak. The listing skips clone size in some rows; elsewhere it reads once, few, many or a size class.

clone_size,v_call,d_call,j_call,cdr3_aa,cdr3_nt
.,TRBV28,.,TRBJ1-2,CASRGYPYRVDYGYTF,TGTGCCAGCAGAGGGTATCCTTACAGGGTTGACTATGGCTACACCTTC
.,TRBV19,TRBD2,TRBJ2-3,CASSTSSGRFFPDTQYF,TGTGCCAGTAGTACCAGTAGCGGGAGGTTCTTCCCAGATACGCAGTATTTT
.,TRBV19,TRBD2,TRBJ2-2,CASSSEVLAGVTGELFF,TGTGCCAGTAGCTCTGAGGTACTAGCGGGAGTGACCGGGGAGCTGTTTTTT
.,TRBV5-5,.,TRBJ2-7,CASSSPFSYEQYF,TGTGCCAGCAGCTCCCCGTTTAGCTACGAGCAGTACTTC
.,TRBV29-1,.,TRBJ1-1,CSVSGIGNTEAFF,TGCAGCGTTTCAGGGATAGGGAACACTGAAGCTTTCTTT
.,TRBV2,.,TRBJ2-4,CASSPGWVGKNIQYF,TGTGCCAGCAGTCCAGGGTGGGTAGGCAAAAACATTCAGTACTTC
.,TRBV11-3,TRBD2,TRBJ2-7,CASRDSGSLEQYF,TGTGCCAGCAGGGATAGCGGGAGTCTGGAGCAGTACTTC
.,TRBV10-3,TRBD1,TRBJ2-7,CAIRGTGDSYEQYF,TGTGCCATCAGGGGGACAGGGGACTCCTACGAGCAGTACTTC
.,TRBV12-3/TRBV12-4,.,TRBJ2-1,CASSSDNEQFF,TGTGCCAGCAGTTCCGACAATGAGCAGTTCTTC
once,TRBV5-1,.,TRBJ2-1,CASSPATGYNEQFF,TGCGCCAGCAGTCCCGCCACAGGGTACAATGAGCAGTTCTTC
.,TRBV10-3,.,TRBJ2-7,CAISARRTATLYEQYF,TGTGCCATCAGTGCCAGGAGGACAGCAACTCTCTACGAGCAGTACTTC
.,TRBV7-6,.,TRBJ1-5,CASSLAPGGGEGQPQHF,TGTGCCAGCAGCTTAGCGCCCGGGGGGGGCGAGGGTCAGCCCCAGCATTTT
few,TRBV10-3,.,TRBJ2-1,CAISVLAEEGEQFF,TGTGCCATCAGTGTATTAGCCGAGGAAGGTGAGCAGTTCTTC
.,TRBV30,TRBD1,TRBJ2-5,CAWSVWDRGLETQYF,TGTGCCTGGAGTGTCTGGGACAGGGGTCTTGAGACCCAGTACTTC
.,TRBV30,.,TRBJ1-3,CAWSGRAHSGNTIYF,TGTGCCTGGAGCGGCAGGGCCCACTCTGGAAACACCATATATTTT
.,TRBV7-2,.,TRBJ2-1,CASSLDFYSYNEQFF,TGTGCCAGCAGCTTAGACTTCTACTCCTACAATGAGCAGTTCTTC
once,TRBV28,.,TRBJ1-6,CASSFSTNNSPLHF,TGTGCCAGCAGTTTTTCGACCAATAATTCACCCCTCCACTTT
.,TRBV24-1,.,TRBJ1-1,CATSDFGPTFF,TGTGCCACCAGTGACTTCGGGCCCACTTTCTTT
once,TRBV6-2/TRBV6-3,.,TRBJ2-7,CASSSGLHKISYEQYF,TGTGCCAGCAGTTCGGGACTCCACAAAATCTCCTACGAGCAGTACTTC
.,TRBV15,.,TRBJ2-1,CATSRYGSYNEQFF,TGTGCCACCAGCAGGTACGGCAGTTACAATGAGCAGTTCTTC
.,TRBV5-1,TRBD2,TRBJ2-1,CASSAGLAGIISYNEQFF,TGCGCCAGCAGCGCGGGACTAGCGGGCATAATCTCCTACAATGAGCAGTTCTTC
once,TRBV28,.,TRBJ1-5,CASSLLGGRRTHF,TGTGCCAGCAGTTTATTGGGCGGTAGAAGGACGCATTTT
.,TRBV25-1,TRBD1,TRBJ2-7,CASSSKGAGGSYEQYF,TGTGCCAGCAGTAGTAAGGGGGCAGGGGGCTCCTACGAGCAGTACTTC
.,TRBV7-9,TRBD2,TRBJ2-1,CASINSGSAEQFF,TGTGCCAGCATCAATAGCGGGAGTGCTGAGCAGTTCTTC
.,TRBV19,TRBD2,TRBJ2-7,CASSIAAGGAYEQYF,TGTGCCAGTAGTATCGCCGCCGGGGGGGCCTACGAGCAGTACTTC
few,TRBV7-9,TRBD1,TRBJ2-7,CASSSPRGTGRGEQYF,TGTGCCAGCAGCTCCCCTAGAGGGACAGGGCGGGGTGAGCAGTACTTC